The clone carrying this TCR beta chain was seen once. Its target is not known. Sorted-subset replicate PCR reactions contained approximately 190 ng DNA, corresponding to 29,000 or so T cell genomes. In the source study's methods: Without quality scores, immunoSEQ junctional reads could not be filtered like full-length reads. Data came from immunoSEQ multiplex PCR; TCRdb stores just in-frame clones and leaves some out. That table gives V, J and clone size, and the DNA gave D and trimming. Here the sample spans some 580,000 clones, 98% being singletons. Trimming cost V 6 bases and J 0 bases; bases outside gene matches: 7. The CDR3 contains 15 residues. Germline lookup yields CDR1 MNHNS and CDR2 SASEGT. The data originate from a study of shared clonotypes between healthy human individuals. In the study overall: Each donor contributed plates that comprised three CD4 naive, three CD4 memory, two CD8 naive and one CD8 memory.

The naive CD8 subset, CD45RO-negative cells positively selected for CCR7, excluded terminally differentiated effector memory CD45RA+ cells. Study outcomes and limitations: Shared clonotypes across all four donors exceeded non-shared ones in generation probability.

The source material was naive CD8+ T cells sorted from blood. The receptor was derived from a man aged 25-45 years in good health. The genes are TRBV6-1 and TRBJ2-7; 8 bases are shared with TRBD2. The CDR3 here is CASRSMTSASYEQYF. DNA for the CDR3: TGTGCCAGCAGAAGCATGACTAGCGCCTCCTACGAGCAGTACTTC.